A selection of T cell receptor beta chains follows, all from one sample in a study of shared clonotypes between healthy human individuals. Clones were sequenced by immunoSEQ multiplex PCR, and TCRdb holds only the in-frame ones, with some missing. In the table there are roughly 530,000 clones, approximately 95% of which are singletons. The sample taken for sequencing was naive CD4+ T cells sorted from blood. The receptor set was obtained from a woman aged 25-40 years in good health. Each CDR3 is given with its conserved first and last residue. A D gene is named only where the DNA matches it firmly. Clone size appears in some rows only: once, few, many, or a class for an expanded clone.

clone_size	v_call	j_call	d_call	cdr3_aa	cdr3_nt
-	TRBV19	TRBJ1-5	TRBD1	CASTRDRGASNQPQHF	TGTGCCAGTACCCGGGACAGGGGAGCTAGCAATCAGCCCCAGCATTTT
-	TRBV5-8	TRBJ2-3	-	CASSSRDITDTQYF	TGTGCCAGCAGCTCCAGGGACATTACAGATACGCAGTATTTT
-	TRBV5-5	TRBJ2-7	TRBD2	CASSLGDYRRYEQYF	TGTGCCAGCAGCTTGGGGGACTACCGCCGGTACGAGCAGTACTTC
once	TRBV5-6	TRBJ1-6	-	CASSPGWDGRDSPLHF	TGTGCCAGCAGCCCCGGGTGGGACGGTCGAGATTCACCCCTCCACTTT
-	TRBV6-6	TRBJ2-7	TRBD2	CASSPPGAGGRVYF	TGTGCCAGCAGCCCCCCCGGAGCGGGAGGTCGAGTATACTTC
-	TRBV11-2	TRBJ1-2	-	CASSLLGYGYTF	TGTGCCAGCAGCTTATTGGGCTATGGCTACACCTTC
-	TRBV4-2	TRBJ1-1	-	CASRGPTNTEAFF	TGTGCCAGCAGAGGACCGACGAACACTGAAGCTTTCTTT
-	TRBV2	TRBJ2-7	-	CASSEFGDHEQYF	TGTGCCAGCAGTGAATTTGGGGACCACGAGCAGTACTTC
few	TRBV28	TRBJ1-2	TRBD1	CASSQQGVGSGGYTF	TGTGCCAGCAGCCAACAGGGGGTTGGGTCGGGAGGCTACACCTTC
-	TRBV5-4	TRBJ2-5	TRBD1	CASSSGTAQETQYF	TGTGCCAGCAGCTCCGGGACAGCCCAAGAGACCCAGTACTTC
-	TRBV7-3	TRBJ2-1	TRBD2	CASSLRASGTTYNEQFF	TGTGCCAGCAGCTTAAGGGCTAGCGGCACAACATACAATGAGCAGTTCTTC
-	TRBV27	TRBJ1-2	-	CASSITSGRADGYTF	TGTGCCAGCAGTATCACGTCGGGGAGGGCGGATGGCTACACCTTC
once	TRBV11-2	TRBJ2-7	-	CASSPLPTDNYEQYF	TGTGCCAGCAGCCCCCTCCCGACGGATAACTACGAGCAGTACTTC
-	TRBV19	TRBJ1-5	TRBD1	CASSTRGQGRGIRNQPQHF	TGTGCCAGTAGTACTAGGGGGCAGGGGAGAGGGATACGCAATCAGCCCCAGCATTTT
-	TRBV7-9	TRBJ2-5	-	CARPSGGFGETQYF	TGTGCCAGGCCCAGTGGAGGATTTGGAGAGACCCAGTACTTC
-	TRBV4-1	TRBJ2-7	-	CASSQTPGTSTYEQYF	TGCGCCAGCAGCCAAACCCCCGGTACTTCGACCTACGAGCAGTACTTC
-	TRBV5-1	TRBJ2-5	-	CASRDQETQYF	TGCGCCAGCAGGGACCAAGAGACCCAGTACTTC
-	TRBV7-2	TRBJ2-2	TRBD2	CASSLDWREGPGELFF	TGTGCCAGCAGCTTAGATTGGCGGGAGGGCCCCGGGGAGCTGTTTTTT
once	TRBV28	TRBJ2-3	-	CASGLGLATLHTQYF	TGTGCCAGCGGTCTAGGACTGGCAACCCTGCATACGCAGTATTTT
few	TRBV19	TRBJ1-2	-	CASSIRGDYGYTF	TGTGCCAGTAGTATACGGGGCGACTATGGCTACACCTTC
-	TRBV19	TRBJ2-5	-	CASSFRDVRETQYF	TGTGCCAGTAGTTTCCGGGACGTGCGGGAGACCCAGTACTTC
-	TRBV28	TRBJ2-7	TRBD2	CASRPTAREQSEQYF	TGTGCCAGCAGGCCTACGGCGCGGGAGCAATCCGAGCAGTACTTC
-	TRBV28	TRBJ2-7	-	CASSSAGTGMYEQYF	TGTGCCAGCAGTTCGGCCGGGACCGGAATGTACGAGCAGTACTTC
-	TRBV28	TRBJ1-1	-	CASSLNGNTEAFF	TGTGCCAGCAGTTTAAACGGGAACACTGAAGCTTTCTTT
-	TRBV5-4	TRBJ1-2	TRBD1	CASSLQGVYGYTF	TGTGCCAGCAGCTTGCAGGGGGTCTATGGCTACACCTTC
-	TRBV18	TRBJ1-3	TRBD1	CASSPGQVGSGNTIYF	TGTGCCAGCTCCCCCGGACAGGTCGGCTCTGGAAACACCATATATTTT
-	TRBV5-1	TRBJ2-5	-	CASSLMEGQETQYF	TGCGCCAGCAGCTTGATGGAGGGCCAAGAGACCCAGTACTTC
-	TRBV7-9	TRBJ2-5	-	CASSPRGAPAFSQYF	TGTGCCAGCAGCCCCCGGGGGGCTCCGGCTTTCTCCCAGTACTTC
-	TRBV19	TRBJ2-7	-	CASSIVGDSYEQYF	TGTGCCAGTAGTATTGTGGGGGATTCCTACGAGCAGTACTTC
-	TRBV7-3	TRBJ1-6	-	CASSATGHENNSPLHF	TGTGCCAGCAGCGCCACAGGGCATGAAAATAATTCACCCCTCCACTTT
-	TRBV4-2	TRBJ2-7	-	CASSPGGWYEQYF	TGTGCCAGCAGCCCAGGGGGGTGGTACGAGCAGTACTTC